This TCR beta chain stems from a study of identical twins. A few counts support this clonotype. With 6 bases removed from V and 2 bases from J, the gap between germline ends came to 11 bases. In germline, CDR1 is SQVTM, CDR2 ANQGSEA. There are 12 residues in the CDR3. TCRdb itself ran the 5' RACE reads through MiXCR, one entry per CDR3 protein. Of roughly 480,000 distinct CDR3 sequences listed, 20% to 25% are singletons. The same data also contributed to another study, on T cells expressing NK-cell markers. That source notes: Researchers got TCR beta repertoires out of sorted CD3+CD56+NKG2C+, CD3+CD56+NKG2C- and CD3+CD56-NKG2C+ T cells.

The sample was CD4+ T cells sorted from blood. This TCR came from a woman aged 18 to 35 in good health. The gene calls are TRBV29-1 and TRBJ2-7; D gene unclear. As DNA, the CDR3 is TGCAGCGTGGCCGGGCTAACCTACGAGCAGTACTTC. Its translation: CSVAGLTYEQYF.